This T cell receptor (beta chain) came from a study of shared clonotypes between healthy human individuals. In the source study's methods: For the immunoSEQ data, sequences were junction-only without quality scores, so filtering differed. TCRdb keeps only in-frame clones here, not all; method: immunoSEQ multiplex PCR. The V and J calls and clone size were taken over from that table, and D and trimming were inferred from the DNA. Altogether about 960,000 clones are present, about three quarters being singletons, with the ten largest covering roughly 1.5%. The CDR3 is made up of 13 amino acids. Germline CDR1 SNHLY, CDR2 FYNNEI. V lost 6 bases, J lost 6 bases, and 9 bases lay in between.

Material: memory CD4+ T cells sorted from blood. Indicated subset: CD45RA-negative fraction. The receptor was derived from a man in his late teens or twenties in good health. This sequence joins TRBV2 and TRBJ1-6, with D hard to call. CDR3 residues: CASRGWVNSPLHF. CDR3 sequence (DNA): TGTGCCAGCAGGGGGTGGGTTAATTCACCCCTCCACTTT.